This is a list of T cell receptor beta chains from one sample in a study of T cells in Graves' hyperthyroidism and ophthalmopathy. TCRdb re-called the multiplex PCR reads through MiXCR, storing one row per CDR3 protein. The sample yields around 350,000 distinct CDR3 sequences, about a fifth seen once. The specimen was blood. These receptors were collected from a woman younger than 30 with Graves' hyperthyroidism. Each CDR3 is given with its conserved first and last residue. Each record gives: V gene, J gene, D gene, clone size, CDR3 DNA, CDR3 protein. D genes are given only for firm matches. The listing skips clone size in some rows; elsewhere it reads once, few, many or a size class.

v_call: TRBV9
j_call: TRBJ2-6
d_call: TRBD1
clone_size: .
cdr3_nt: TGTGCCAGCAGCCCTGGGACAGAAGTATCTGGGGCCAACGTCCTGACTTTC
cdr3_aa: CASSPGTEVSGANVLTF

v_call: TRBV6-1
j_call: TRBJ1-3
d_call: .
clone_size: many
cdr3_nt: TGTGCCAGCAGCGACAGTGGAAACACCATATATTTT
cdr3_aa: CASSDSGNTIYF

v_call: TRBV12-3/TRBV12-4
j_call: TRBJ1-5
d_call: TRBD1
clone_size: many
cdr3_nt: TGTGCCAGCAGTTTACTGGCAGGGGGCCAGCCCCAGCATTTT
cdr3_aa: CASSLLAGGQPQHF

v_call: TRBV5-4
j_call: TRBJ2-7
d_call: .
clone_size: few
cdr3_nt: TGTGCCAGCAGCTTGCGGCTCGGGGGTCCCTCCTACGAGCAGTACTTC
cdr3_aa: CASSLRLGGPSYEQYF

v_call: TRBV29-1
j_call: TRBJ2-7
d_call: .
clone_size: many
cdr3_nt: TGCAGCGTTGAAGGGCGGAGGGGCTCCTACGAGCAGTACTTC
cdr3_aa: CSVEGRRGSYEQYF

v_call: TRBV7-9
j_call: TRBJ2-5
d_call: TRBD2
clone_size: many
cdr3_nt: TGTGCCAGCAGCCTCGAGGGAGCGGGGGGGCCGGGGACCCAGTACTTC
cdr3_aa: CASSLEGAGGPGTQYF

v_call: TRBV5-1
j_call: TRBJ2-7
d_call: TRBD1
clone_size: once
cdr3_nt: TGCGCCAGCAGCTTCGGGACAGGCATCTACGAGCAGTACTTC
cdr3_aa: CASSFGTGIYEQYF

v_call: TRBV6-5
j_call: TRBJ2-7
d_call: TRBD1
clone_size: many
cdr3_nt: TGTGCCAGCAGGATAACTCCGGGACAGTCCTACGAGCAGTACTTC
cdr3_aa: CASRITPGQSYEQYF

v_call: TRBV6-1
j_call: TRBJ1-2
d_call: .
clone_size: few
cdr3_nt: TGTGCCAGCAGTGGAGTGTCTTCTCCTAACTATGGCTACACCTTC
cdr3_aa: CASSGVSSPNYGYTF

v_call: TRBV28
j_call: TRBJ1-5
d_call: .
clone_size: many
cdr3_nt: TGTGCCACTTCTGCAGGGGTCAATCAGCCCCAGCATTTT
cdr3_aa: CATSAGVNQPQHF

v_call: TRBV12-3/TRBV12-4
j_call: TRBJ1-5
d_call: .
clone_size: many
cdr3_nt: TGTGCCAGCAGCCTCAGGGGAAGCAATCAGCCCCAGCATTTT
cdr3_aa: CASSLRGSNQPQHF

v_call: TRBV18
j_call: TRBJ2-5
d_call: TRBD2
clone_size: .
cdr3_nt: TGTGCCAGCTCAACAGGAGCAGCGGGGCTCCAAGAGACCCAGTACTTC
cdr3_aa: CASSTGAAGLQETQYF

v_call: TRBV11-1
j_call: TRBJ2-4
d_call: TRBD2
clone_size: few
cdr3_nt: TGTGCCAGCAGTCCTCTAGCGGGGGCCCAGGGGAACATTCAGTACTTC
cdr3_aa: CASSPLAGAQGNIQYF

v_call: TRBV29-1
j_call: TRBJ2-7
d_call: TRBD1
clone_size: many
cdr3_nt: TGCAGCGTTGATTCGCGGACAGGGGCCAGCGAGCAGTACTTC
cdr3_aa: CSVDSRTGASEQYF

v_call: TRBV4-1
j_call: TRBJ2-4
d_call: TRBD2
clone_size: .
cdr3_nt: TGCGCCAGCAGCCAAGATCAAGGCCTGGCGGGGGACATTCAGTACTTC
cdr3_aa: CASSQDQGLAGDIQYF

v_call: TRBV5-1
j_call: TRBJ2-2
d_call: .
clone_size: many
cdr3_nt: TGCGCCAGCAGCTTGGAAGGGGGTCGGTCCGGGGAGCTGTTTTTT
cdr3_aa: CASSLEGGRSGELFF

v_call: TRBV20-1
j_call: TRBJ2-5
d_call: .
clone_size: many
cdr3_nt: TGCAGTGCCAAAGAGGAGACCCAGTACTTC
cdr3_aa: CSAKEETQYF

v_call: TRBV11-2
j_call: TRBJ2-5
d_call: .
clone_size: many
cdr3_nt: TGTGCCAGCAGCTTTAGTGTTTTGTGGGACATGCTTTCGGGAGAGACCCAGTACTTC
cdr3_aa: CASSFSVLWDMLSGETQYF

v_call: TRBV6-1
j_call: TRBJ1-2
d_call: TRBD1
clone_size: many
cdr3_nt: TGTGCCAGCATTGTCGGACAGGGGCCTCTTACATATGGCTACACCTTC
cdr3_aa: CASIVGQGPLTYGYTF

v_call: TRBV18
j_call: TRBJ2-7
d_call: .
clone_size: many
cdr3_nt: TGTGCCAGCTCACCAAGGGCAGACGCCTACGAGCAGTACTTC
cdr3_aa: CASSPRADAYEQYF

v_call: TRBV5-1
j_call: TRBJ1-5
d_call: .
clone_size: many
cdr3_nt: TGCGCCAGCAGCTTGCACGGGGATAGCAATCAGCCCCAGCATTTT
cdr3_aa: CASSLHGDSNQPQHF

v_call: TRBV20-1
j_call: TRBJ2-7
d_call: .
clone_size: many
cdr3_nt: TGCAGTGCTAATAATCCTCGACAGGGCGGGACGTTGTACGAGCAGTACTTC
cdr3_aa: CSANNPRQGGTLYEQYF

v_call: TRBV20-1
j_call: TRBJ2-5
d_call: TRBD2
clone_size: .
cdr3_nt: TGCAGTGCTAGAGGAGGTAGCGGGGGGGTTCTCCAAGAGACCCAGTACTTC
cdr3_aa: CSARGGSGGVLQETQYF

v_call: TRBV10-3
j_call: TRBJ2-7
d_call: TRBD2
clone_size: many
cdr3_nt: TGTGCCATCAGTGAGCGGGAGGGCCACTACGAGCAGTACTTC
cdr3_aa: CAISEREGHYEQYF

v_call: TRBV6-5
j_call: TRBJ1-5
d_call: TRBD1
clone_size: many
cdr3_nt: TGTGCCAGCAGTTTTACAGGGGGGCTGGGTAGCAATCAGCCCCAGCATTTT
cdr3_aa: CASSFTGGLGSNQPQHF